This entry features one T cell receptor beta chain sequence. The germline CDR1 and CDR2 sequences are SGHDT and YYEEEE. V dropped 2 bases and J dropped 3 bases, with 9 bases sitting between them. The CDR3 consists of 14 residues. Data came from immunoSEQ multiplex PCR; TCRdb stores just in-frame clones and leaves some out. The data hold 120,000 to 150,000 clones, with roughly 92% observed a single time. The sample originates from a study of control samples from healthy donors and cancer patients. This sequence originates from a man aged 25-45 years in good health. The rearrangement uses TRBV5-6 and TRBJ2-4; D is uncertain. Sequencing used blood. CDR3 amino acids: CASSFWQGKNIQYF. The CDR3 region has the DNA TGTGCCAGCAGCTTTTGGCAAGGCAAAAACATTCAGTACTTC.